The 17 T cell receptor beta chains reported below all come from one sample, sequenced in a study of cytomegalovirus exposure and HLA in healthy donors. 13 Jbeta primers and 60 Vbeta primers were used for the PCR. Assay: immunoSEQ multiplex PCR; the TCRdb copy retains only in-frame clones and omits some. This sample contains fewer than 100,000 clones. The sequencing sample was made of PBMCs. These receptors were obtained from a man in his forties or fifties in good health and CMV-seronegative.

The CDR3 sequence: CASSPGSTNEKLFF. CDR3 nucleotide sequence: TGCGCCAGCAGCCCCGGGTCAACTAATGAAAAACTGTTTTTT. The chain carries TRBV5-1 and TRBJ1-4; D not resolved. This CDR3 is 14 amino acids long. V was trimmed by 4 bases and J by 0 bases, leaving 7 bases between them. Germline CDR1 SGHRS, CDR2 YFSETQ.

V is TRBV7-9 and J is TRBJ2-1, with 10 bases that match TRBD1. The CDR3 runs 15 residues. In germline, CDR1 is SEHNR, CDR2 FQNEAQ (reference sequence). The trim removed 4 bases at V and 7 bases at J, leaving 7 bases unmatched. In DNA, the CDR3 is TGTGCCAGCAGCTACCTGACAGGGGGCACGAATGAGCAGTTCTTC. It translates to CASSYLTGGTNEQFF.

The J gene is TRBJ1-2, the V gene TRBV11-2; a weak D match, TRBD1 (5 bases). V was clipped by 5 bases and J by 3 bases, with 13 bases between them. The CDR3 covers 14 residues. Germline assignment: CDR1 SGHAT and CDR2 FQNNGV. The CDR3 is CASSASGGHYGYTF. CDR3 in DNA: TGTGCCAGCAGCGCCTCCGGGGGACACTATGGCTACACCTTC.

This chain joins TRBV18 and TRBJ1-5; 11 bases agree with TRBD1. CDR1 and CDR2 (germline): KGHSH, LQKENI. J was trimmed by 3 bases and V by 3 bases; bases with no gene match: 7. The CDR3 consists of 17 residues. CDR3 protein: CASSPDRGQSTNQPQHF. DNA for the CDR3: TGTGCCAGCTCACCGGACAGGGGGCAATCTACCAATCAGCCCCAGCATTTT.

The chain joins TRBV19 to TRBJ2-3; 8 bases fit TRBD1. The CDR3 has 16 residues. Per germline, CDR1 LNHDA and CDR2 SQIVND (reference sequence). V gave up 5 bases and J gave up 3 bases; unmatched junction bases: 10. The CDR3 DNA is TGTGCCAGTAGTGCACAGGGGGGCGCGAGGACAGATACGCAGTATTTT. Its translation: CASSAQGGARTDTQYF.

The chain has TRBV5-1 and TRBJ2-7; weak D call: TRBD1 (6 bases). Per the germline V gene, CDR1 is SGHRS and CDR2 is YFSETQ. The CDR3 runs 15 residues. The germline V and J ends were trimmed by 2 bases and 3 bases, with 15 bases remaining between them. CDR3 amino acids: CASSFMTGAIYEQYF. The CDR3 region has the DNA TGCGCCAGCAGCTTTATGACAGGAGCCATCTACGAGCAGTACTTC.

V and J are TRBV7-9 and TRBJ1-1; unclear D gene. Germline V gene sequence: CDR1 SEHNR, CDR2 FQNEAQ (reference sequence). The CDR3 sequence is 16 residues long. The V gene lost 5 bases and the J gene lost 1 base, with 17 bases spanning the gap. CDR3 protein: CASSLGFLDSNTEAFF. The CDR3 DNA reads TGTGCCAGCAGCCTAGGGTTTCTGGACTCGAACACTGAAGCTTTCTTT.

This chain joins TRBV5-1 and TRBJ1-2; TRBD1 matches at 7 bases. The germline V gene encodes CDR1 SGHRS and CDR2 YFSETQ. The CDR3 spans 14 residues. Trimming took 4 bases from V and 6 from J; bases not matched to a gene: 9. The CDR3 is CASSGATGTDGYTF. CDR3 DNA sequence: TGCGCCAGCAGCGGGGCGACAGGGACGGATGGCTACACCTTC.

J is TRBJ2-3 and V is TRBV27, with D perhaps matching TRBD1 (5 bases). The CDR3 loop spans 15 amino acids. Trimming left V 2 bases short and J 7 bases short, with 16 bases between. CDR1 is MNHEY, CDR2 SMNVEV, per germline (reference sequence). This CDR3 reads CASSLTPGMANTQYF. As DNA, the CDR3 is TGTGCCAGCAGTTTAACCCCAGGGATGGCAAATACGCAGTATTTT.

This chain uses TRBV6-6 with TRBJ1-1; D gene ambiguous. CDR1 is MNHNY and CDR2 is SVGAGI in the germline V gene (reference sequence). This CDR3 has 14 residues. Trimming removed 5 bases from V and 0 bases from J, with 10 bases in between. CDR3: CASSPRGLNTEAFF. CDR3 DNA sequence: TGTGCCAGCAGTCCCAGAGGTCTGAACACTGAAGCTTTCTTT.

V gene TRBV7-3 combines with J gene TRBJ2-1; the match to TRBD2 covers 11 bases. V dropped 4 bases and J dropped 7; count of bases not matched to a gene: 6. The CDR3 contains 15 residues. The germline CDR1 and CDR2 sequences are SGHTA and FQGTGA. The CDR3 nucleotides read TGTGCCAGCAGCTATAGACTAGCGGGGCGAAATGAGCAGTTCTTC. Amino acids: CASSYRLAGRNEQFF.

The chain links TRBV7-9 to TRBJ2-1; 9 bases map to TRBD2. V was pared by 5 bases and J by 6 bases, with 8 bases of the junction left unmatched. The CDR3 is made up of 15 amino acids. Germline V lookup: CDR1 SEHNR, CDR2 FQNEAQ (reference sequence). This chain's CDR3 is CASSQGLASLNEQFF. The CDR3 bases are TGTGCCAGCAGCCAGGGACTAGCTTCCCTCAATGAGCAGTTCTTC.

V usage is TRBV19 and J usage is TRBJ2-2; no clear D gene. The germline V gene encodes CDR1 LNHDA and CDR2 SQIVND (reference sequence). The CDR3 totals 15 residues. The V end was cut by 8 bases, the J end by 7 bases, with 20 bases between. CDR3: CASSLTLLVSGELFF. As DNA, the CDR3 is TGTGCCAGTTCACTTACCCTATTAGTGAGCGGGGAGCTGTTTTTT.

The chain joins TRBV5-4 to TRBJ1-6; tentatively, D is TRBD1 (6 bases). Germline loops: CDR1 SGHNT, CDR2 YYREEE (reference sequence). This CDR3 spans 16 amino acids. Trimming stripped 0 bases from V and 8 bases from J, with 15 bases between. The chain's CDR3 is CASSLGGGAQYSPLHF. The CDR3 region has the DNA TGTGCCAGCAGCTTGGGAGGGGGGGCGCAGTATTCACCCCTCCACTTT.

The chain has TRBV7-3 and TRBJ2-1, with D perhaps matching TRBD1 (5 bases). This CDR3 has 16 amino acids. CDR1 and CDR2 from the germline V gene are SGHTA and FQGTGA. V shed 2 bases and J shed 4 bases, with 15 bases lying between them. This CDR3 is CASSLGARALYNEQFF. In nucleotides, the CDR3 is TGTGCCAGCAGCTTAGGGGCCAGGGCCCTATACAATGAGCAGTTCTTC.

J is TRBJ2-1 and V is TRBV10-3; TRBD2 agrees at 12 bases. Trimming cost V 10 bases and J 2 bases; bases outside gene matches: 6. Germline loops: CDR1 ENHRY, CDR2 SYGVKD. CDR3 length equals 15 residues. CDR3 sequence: CATSLAGGTYNEQFF. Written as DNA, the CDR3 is TGTGCCACCTCACTAGCGGGGGGTACCTACAATGAGCAGTTCTTC.

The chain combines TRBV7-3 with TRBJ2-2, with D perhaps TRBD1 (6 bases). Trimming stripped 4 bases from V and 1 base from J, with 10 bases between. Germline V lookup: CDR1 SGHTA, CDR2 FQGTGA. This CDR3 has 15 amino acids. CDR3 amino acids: CASSSRGQNTGELFF. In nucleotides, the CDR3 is TGTGCCAGCAGCTCCCGGGGACAGAACACCGGGGAGCTGTTTTTT. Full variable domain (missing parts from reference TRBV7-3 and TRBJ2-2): GAGVSQTPSNKVTEKGKYVELRCDPISGHTALYWYRQSLGQGPEFLIYFQGTGAADDSGLPNDRFFAVRPEGSVSTLKIQRTERGDSAVYLCASSSRGQNTGELFFGEGSRLTVL.